This T cell receptor beta chain was recorded in a study of cytomegalovirus exposure and HLA in healthy donors. The ends lost 10 bases at V and 2 bases at J; junction bases unmatched: 7. The CDR3 extends over 13 amino acids. Looked up from germline, CDR1 is MDHEN and CDR2 is SYDVKM. Primers: 60 Vbeta forward and 13 Jbeta reverse. This table comes from immunoSEQ multiplex PCR, and its TCRdb copy is limited to in-frame clones, with some not included. The table records under 130,000 clones, roughly 85% of them present only once. V gene TRBV28 combines with J gene TRBJ1-1; 7 bases align to TRBD1. The sequence was obtained from a woman in her thirties or forties in good health and CMV-seronegative. The sample consisted of PBMCs. The CDR3 sequence is CATKGAANTEAFF. DNA for the CDR3: TGTGCCACCAAGGGGGCAGCAAACACTGAAGCTTTCTTT.